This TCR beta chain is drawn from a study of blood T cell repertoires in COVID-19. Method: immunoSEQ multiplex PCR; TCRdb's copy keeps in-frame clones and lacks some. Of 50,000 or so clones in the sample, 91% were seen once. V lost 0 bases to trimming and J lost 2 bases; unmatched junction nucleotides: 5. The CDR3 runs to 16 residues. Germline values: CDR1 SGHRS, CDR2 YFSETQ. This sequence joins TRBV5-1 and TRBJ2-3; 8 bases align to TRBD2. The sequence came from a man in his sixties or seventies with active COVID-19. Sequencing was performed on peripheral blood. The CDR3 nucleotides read TGCGCCAGCAGCTTGGGGACTAGCCCCTCCACAGATACGCAGTATTTT. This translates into CASSLGTSPSTDTQYF.